This paragraph reports one T cell receptor beta chain. Method: immunoSEQ multiplex PCR; TCRdb's copy keeps in-frame clones and lacks some. The sample lists roughly 59,000 clones, roughly 95% occurring once. These data are taken from a study of T cell changes during pregnancy in multiple sclerosis. The receptor was isolated from a female donor with multiple sclerosis, enrolled in a pregnancy study. The sample was CD4+ T cells from peripheral blood mononuclear cells, taken before pregnancy.

CDR3 sequence: CSVAFSETQYF. CDR3 bases: TGCAGCGTCGCGTTTTCGGAGACCCAGTACTTC. The chain combines TRBV29-1 with TRBJ2-5; D ambiguous. Trimming left V 6 bases short and J 5 bases short, with 10 bases between. This CDR3 has 11 residues. Germline CDR1 reads SQVTM; CDR2 reads ANQGSEA.